This TCR beta chain was observed in a study of chemoradiotherapy in HPV16-positive cancers. V was cut by 4 bases and J by 13 bases, with 11 bases left in between. The CDR3 is 11 residues long. Germline CDR1 and CDR2: LNHNV and YYDKDF (reference sequence). The data were produced by immunoSEQ multiplex PCR, yet TCRdb's version contains in-frame clones alone and is incomplete. The table records about 7,300 clones, around 88% of them present only once. Sequencing used blood, obtained from a patient who underwent chemoradiotherapy. The receptor was derived from a human donor with HPV-associated anogenital cancer. This rearrangement joins TRBV15 to TRBJ2-1, with D hard to call. Here the CDR3 reads CATSTGIAQFF. Written as DNA, the CDR3 is TGTGCCACCAGCACAGGCATTGCCCAGTTCTTC.